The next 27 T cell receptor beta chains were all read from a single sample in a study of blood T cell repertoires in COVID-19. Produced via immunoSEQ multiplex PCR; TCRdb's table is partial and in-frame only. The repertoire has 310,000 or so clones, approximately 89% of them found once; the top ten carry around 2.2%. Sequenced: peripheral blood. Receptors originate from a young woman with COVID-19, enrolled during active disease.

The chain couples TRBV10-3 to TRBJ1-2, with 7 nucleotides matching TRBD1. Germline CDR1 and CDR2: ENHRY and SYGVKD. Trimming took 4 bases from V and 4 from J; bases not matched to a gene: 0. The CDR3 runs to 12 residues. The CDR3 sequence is CAISGQGYGYTF. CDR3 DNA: TGTGCCATCAGTGGACAGGGCTATGGCTACACCTTC.

The CDR3 DNA reads TGTGCCAGCAGTGAAGCCGGGACAGGGTTCGGCTACACCTTC. Translation: CASSEAGTGFGYTF. The V gene is TRBV28, the J gene TRBJ1-2, with TRBD1 matching over 9 bases. The CDR3 runs to 14 residues. Germline CDR1 and CDR2: MDHEN and SYDVKM. V was pared by 5 bases and J by 8 bases, with 9 bases of the junction left unmatched.

The CDR3 DNA reads TGTGCCAGCAGTTTAGGGCTAGCGGGGATGTACAATGAGCAGTTCTTC. Translated: CASSLGLAGMYNEQFF. The chain links TRBV27 to TRBJ2-1; 9 nucleotides align to TRBD2. CDR3 length: 16 residues. V dropped 2 bases and J dropped 4; count of bases not matched to a gene: 6. Germline V lookup: CDR1 MNHEY, CDR2 SMNVEV (reference sequence).

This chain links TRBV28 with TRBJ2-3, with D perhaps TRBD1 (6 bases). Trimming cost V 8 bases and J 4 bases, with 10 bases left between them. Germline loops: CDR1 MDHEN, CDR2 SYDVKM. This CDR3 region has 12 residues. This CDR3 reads CASQSGADTQYF. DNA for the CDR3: TGTGCCAGCCAGTCAGGGGCAGATACGCAGTATTTT.

The CDR3 region is CASSLEGLAKSPGANVLTF. The CDR3 nucleotides are TGTGCCAGCAGCTTAGAGGGACTAGCGAAATCCCCTGGGGCCAACGTCCTGACTTTC. The chain recombines TRBV11-2 with TRBJ2-6; 10 nucleotides match TRBD2. Germline lookup yields CDR1 SGHAT and CDR2 FQNNGV. This CDR3 region has 19 residues. V lost 0 bases to trimming and J lost 2 bases; unmatched junction nucleotides: 7.

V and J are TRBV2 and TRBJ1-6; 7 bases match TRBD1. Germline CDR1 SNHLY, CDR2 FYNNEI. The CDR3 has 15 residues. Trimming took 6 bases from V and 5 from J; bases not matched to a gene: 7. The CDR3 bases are TGTGCCAGCAGCCCCAAACAGGGGAATAATTCACCCCTCCACTTT. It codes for CASSPKQGNNSPLHF.

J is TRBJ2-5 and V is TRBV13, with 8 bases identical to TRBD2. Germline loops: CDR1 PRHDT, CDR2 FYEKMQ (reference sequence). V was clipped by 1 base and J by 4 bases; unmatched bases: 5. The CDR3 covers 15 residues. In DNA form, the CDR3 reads TGTGCCAGCAGCTTAGCGGGAGGGCCAGGAGAGACCCAGTACTTC. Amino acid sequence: CASSLAGGPGETQYF.

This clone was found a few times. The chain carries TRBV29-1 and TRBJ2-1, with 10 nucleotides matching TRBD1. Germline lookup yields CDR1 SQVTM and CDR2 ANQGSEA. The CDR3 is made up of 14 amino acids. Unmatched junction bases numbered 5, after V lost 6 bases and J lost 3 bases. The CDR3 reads CSVPGTGVYNEQFF. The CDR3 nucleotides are TGCAGCGTCCCAGGGACAGGGGTCTACAATGAGCAGTTCTTC.

The CDR3 loop reads CSVVVEAEQFF. CDR3 in DNA: TGCAGCGTTGTAGTTGAGGCTGAGCAGTTCTTC. V is TRBV29-1 and J is TRBJ2-1; D uncertain. V lost 4 bases and J 9 bases, leaving 10 bases between the germline ends. The CDR3 is 11 residues long. Germline V CDR1 and CDR2: SQVTM, ANQGSEA.

In DNA, the CDR3 is TGTGCCAGTAGTCCTACGACTAGCGTTCAAGAGACCCAGTACTTC. Its protein product is CASSPTTSVQETQYF. This chain uses TRBV19 with TRBJ2-5; 8 nucleotides line up with TRBD2. The CDR3 contains 15 residues. Germline CDR1 and CDR2: LNHDA and SQIVND (reference sequence). Trimming removed 5 bases from V and 2 bases from J; junction bases left unmatched: 7.

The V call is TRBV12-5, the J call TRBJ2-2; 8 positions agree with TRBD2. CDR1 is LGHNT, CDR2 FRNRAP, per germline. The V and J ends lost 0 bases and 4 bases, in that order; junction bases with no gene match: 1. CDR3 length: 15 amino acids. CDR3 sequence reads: CASGLVAGGTGELFF. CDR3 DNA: TGTGCTAGTGGTTTGGTCGCGGGGGGCACCGGGGAGCTGTTTTTT.

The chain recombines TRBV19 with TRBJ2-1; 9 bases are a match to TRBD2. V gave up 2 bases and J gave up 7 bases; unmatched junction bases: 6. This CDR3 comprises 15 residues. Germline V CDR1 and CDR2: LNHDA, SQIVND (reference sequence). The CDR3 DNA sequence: TGTGCCAGTAGTATACTTGCGGGAGGGGGGAATGAGCAGTTCTTC. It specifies CASSILAGGGNEQFF.

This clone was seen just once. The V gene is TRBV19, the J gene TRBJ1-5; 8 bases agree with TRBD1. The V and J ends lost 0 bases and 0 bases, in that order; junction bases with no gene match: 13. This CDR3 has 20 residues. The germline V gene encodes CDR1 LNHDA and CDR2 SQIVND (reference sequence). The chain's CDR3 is CASSIDYGPTGDYSNQPQHF. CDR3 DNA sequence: TGTGCCAGTAGTATAGACTACGGACCGACAGGGGACTATAGCAATCAGCCCCAGCATTTT.

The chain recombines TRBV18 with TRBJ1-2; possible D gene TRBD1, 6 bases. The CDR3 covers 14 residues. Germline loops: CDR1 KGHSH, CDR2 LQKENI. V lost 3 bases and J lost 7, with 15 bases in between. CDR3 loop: CASSPSGELAGYTF. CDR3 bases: TGTGCCAGCTCACCCTCAGGGGAGCTAGCTGGCTACACCTTC.

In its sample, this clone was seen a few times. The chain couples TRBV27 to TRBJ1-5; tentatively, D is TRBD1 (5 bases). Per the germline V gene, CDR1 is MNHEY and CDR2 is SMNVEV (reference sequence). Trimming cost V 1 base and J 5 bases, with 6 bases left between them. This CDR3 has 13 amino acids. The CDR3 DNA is TGTGCCAGCAGTTTATTCAGGGATCAGCCCCAGCATTTT. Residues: CASSLFRDQPQHF.

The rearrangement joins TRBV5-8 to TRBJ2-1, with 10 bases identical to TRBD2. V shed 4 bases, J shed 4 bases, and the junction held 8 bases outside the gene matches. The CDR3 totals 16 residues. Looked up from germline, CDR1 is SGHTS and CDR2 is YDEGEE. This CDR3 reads CASSAPWTSGYNEQFF. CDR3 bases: TGTGCCAGCAGCGCGCCTTGGACTAGCGGATACAATGAGCAGTTCTTC.

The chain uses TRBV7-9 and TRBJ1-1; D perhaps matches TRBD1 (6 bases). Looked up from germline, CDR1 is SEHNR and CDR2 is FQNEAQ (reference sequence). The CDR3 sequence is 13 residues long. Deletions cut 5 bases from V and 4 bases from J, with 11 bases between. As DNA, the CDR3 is TGTGCCAGCAGCCCTCAACAGGGCACTGAAGCTTTCTTT. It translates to CASSPQQGTEAFF.

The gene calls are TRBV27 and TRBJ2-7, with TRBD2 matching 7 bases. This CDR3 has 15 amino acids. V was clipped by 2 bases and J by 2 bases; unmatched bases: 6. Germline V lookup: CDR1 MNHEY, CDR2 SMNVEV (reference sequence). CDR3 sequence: CASSLTAGVPYEQYF. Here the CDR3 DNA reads TGTGCCAGCAGTTTAACGGCGGGAGTCCCCTACGAGCAGTACTTC.

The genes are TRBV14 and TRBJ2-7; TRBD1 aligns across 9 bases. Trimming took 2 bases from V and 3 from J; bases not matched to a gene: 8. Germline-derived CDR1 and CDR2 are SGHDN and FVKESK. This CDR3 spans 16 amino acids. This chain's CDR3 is CASSQPTPGQGYEQYF. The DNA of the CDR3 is TGTGCCAGCAGCCAACCTACCCCGGGACAGGGCTACGAGCAGTACTTC.

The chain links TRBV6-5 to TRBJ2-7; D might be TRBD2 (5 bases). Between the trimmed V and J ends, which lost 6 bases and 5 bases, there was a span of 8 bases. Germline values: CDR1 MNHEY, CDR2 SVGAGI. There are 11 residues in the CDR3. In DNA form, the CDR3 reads TGTGCCAGCAGCCTGGGAGACGAGCAGTACTTC. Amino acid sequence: CASSLGDEQYF.

Here the CDR3 reads CASSSLFADRVYGYTF. Here the CDR3 DNA reads TGTGCCAGCAGCAGTTTATTCGCAGACAGGGTCTATGGCTACACCTTC. The gene calls are TRBV21-1 and TRBJ1-2; TRBD1 reflects the table's D call only, with no check against the DNA. TRBV21-1 is classified as a pseudogene. The CDR3 runs 16 residues.

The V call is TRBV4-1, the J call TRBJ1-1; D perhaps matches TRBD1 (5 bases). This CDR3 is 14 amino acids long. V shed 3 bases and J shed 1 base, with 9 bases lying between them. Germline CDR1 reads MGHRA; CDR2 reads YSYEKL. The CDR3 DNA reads TGCGCCAGCAGCCACCAGGGTAAGAACACTGAAGCTTTCTTT. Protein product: CASSHQGKNTEAFF.

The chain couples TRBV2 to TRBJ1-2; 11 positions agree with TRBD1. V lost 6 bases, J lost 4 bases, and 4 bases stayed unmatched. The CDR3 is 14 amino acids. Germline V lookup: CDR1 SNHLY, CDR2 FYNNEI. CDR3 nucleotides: TGTGCCAGCAGAGGGGACAGGGGGGCCTATGGCTACACCTTC. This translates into CASRGDRGAYGYTF.

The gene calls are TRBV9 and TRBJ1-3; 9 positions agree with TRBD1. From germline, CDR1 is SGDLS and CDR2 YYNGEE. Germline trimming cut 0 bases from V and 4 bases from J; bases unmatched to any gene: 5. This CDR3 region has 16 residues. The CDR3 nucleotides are TGTGCCAGCAGCGTAGAGGGGACAGGGATCGGAAACACCATATATTTT. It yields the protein CASSVEGTGIGNTIYF. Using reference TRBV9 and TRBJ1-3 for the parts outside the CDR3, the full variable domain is DSGVTQTPKHLITATGQRVTLRCSPRSGDLSVYWYQQSLDQGLQFLIQYYNGEERAKGNILERFSAQQFPDLHSELNLSSLELGDSALYFCASSVEGTGIGNTIYFGEGSWLTVV.

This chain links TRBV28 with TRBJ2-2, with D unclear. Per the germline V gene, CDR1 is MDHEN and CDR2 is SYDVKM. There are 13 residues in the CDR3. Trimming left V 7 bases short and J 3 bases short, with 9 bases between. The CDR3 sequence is CASMGAYTGELFF. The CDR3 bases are TGTGCCAGCATGGGCGCTTACACCGGGGAGCTGTTTTTT.

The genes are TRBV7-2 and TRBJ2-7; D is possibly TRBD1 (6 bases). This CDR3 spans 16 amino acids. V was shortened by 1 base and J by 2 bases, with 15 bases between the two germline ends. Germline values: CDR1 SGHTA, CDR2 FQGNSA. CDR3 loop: CASSLVGGQRTYEQYF. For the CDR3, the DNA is TGTGCCAGCAGCTTAGTAGGAGGACAGAGGACCTACGAGCAGTACTTC.

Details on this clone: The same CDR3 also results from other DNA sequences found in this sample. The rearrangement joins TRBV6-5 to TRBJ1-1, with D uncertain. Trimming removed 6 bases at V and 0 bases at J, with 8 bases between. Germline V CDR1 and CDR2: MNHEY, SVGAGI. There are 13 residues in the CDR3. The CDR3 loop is CASSTVMNTEAFF. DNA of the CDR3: TGTGCCAGCAGCACGGTCATGAACACTGAAGCTTTCTTT.